These T cell receptor beta chains were read from a single sample in a study of shared clonotypes between healthy human individuals. Assay: immunoSEQ multiplex PCR; the TCRdb copy retains only in-frame clones and omits some. Here the sample spans more than 2,000,000 clones, just over 90% being singletons. The specimen sequenced was naive CD4+ T cells from PBMCs. Source of these receptors: a man aged 18 to 30 in good health. Some clones in this sample may be carry-over from other donors' samples. The CDR3 runs from the conserved cysteine through the conserved F or W. The order of the fields is D gene, J gene, V gene, clone size, CDR3 protein, CDR3 DNA. D genes are given only for firm matches. Clone size is not always given. Where it is, it says once, few, many or a class for expanded clones.

D: -; J: TRBJ2-2; V: TRBV5-1; size: -; CDR3: CASSLAGNTGELFF; DNA: TGCGCCAGCAGCTTGGCAGGCAACACCGGGGAGCTGTTTTTT
D: -; J: TRBJ1-5; V: TRBV4-2; size: -; CDR3: CASSLLRTAPQHF; DNA: TGTGCCAGCAGCCTCTTGAGGACAGCCCCCCAGCATTTT
D: TRBD2; J: TRBJ2-1; V: TRBV9; size: once; CDR3: CASSVSLGTSGAYNEQFF; DNA: TGTGCCAGCAGCGTATCCCTGGGGACTAGCGGAGCCTACAATGAGCAGTTCTTC
D: -; J: TRBJ2-3; V: TRBV7-2; size: -; CDR3: CASSLRPDTQYF; DNA: TGTGCCAGCAGCCTACGCCCAGATACGCAGTATTTT
D: -; J: TRBJ1-4; V: TRBV27; size: -; CDR3: CASSFGGEGEKLFF; DNA: TGTGCCAGCAGTTTTGGGGGCGAGGGTGAAAAACTGTTTTTT
D: -; J: TRBJ1-4; V: TRBV7-9; size: -; CDR3: CASSLAGKGEEKLFF; DNA: TGTGCCAGCAGCTTAGCGGGAAAGGGTGAAGAAAAACTGTTTTTT
D: -; J: TRBJ1-3; V: TRBV7-6; size: -; CDR3: CASSLAGKGEFSGNTIYF; DNA: TGTGCCAGCAGCTTAGCGGGGAAAGGGGAATTCTCTGGAAACACCATATATTTT
D: -; J: TRBJ2-1; V: TRBV4-1; size: -; CDR3: CASSQSLLISYNEQFF; DNA: TGCGCCAGCAGCCAATCATTACTTATCTCGTACAATGAGCAGTTCTTC
D: TRBD1; J: TRBJ2-7; V: TRBV15; size: once; CDR3: CATSPRDREHEQYF; DNA: TGTGCCACCAGCCCCCGGGACAGGGAACACGAGCAGTACTTC
D: -; J: TRBJ2-4; V: TRBV5-4; size: -; CDR3: CASSLWGSGNIQYF; DNA: TGTGCCAGCAGCTTGTGGGGGTCCGGGAACATTCAGTACTTC
D: TRBD1; J: TRBJ2-2; V: TRBV7-3; size: -; CDR3: CASSQQGAETGELFF; DNA: TGTGCCAGCAGCCAACAGGGGGCGGAGACCGGGGAGCTGTTTTTT
D: -; J: TRBJ1-1; V: TRBV9; size: once; CDR3: CASSVGATGLNTEAFF; DNA: TGTGCCAGCAGCGTAGGGGCTACAGGGCTGAACACTGAAGCTTTCTTT
D: -; J: TRBJ1-5; V: TRBV6-1; size: -; CDR3: CASSGRGNQPQHF; DNA: TGTGCCAGCAGTGGAAGGGGGAATCAGCCCCAGCATTTT
D: TRBD2; J: TRBJ2-2; V: TRBV5-1; size: -; CDR3: CASSLEGTSGSASTGELFF; DNA: TGCGCCAGCAGCTTGGAGGGGACTAGCGGGAGCGCGAGCACCGGGGAGCTGTTTTTT
D: TRBD1; J: TRBJ1-2; V: TRBV7-2; size: -; CDR3: CASSWRTGEGYTF; DNA: TGTGCCAGCAGCTGGAGGACAGGGGAGGGCTACACCTTC